This passage covers 20 T cell receptor beta chains from one sample sequenced in a study of T cells in Graves' hyperthyroidism and ophthalmopathy. There were TCR beta CDR3 regions amplified from RNA transcripts. TCR CDR3 regions were first amplified by RT-PCR with HTBI primers. TCRdb passed the multiplex PCR reads through MiXCR, listing each CDR3 protein once. The sample consists of a few hundred thousand distinct CDR3 sequences, around 14% of them appearing once. What was sequenced was blood. These receptor sequences come from a woman between 18 and 30 years old with Graves' hyperthyroidism.

This clonotype was seen many times. The rearrangement links TRBV6-1 to TRBJ2-3; 9 bases are shared with TRBD2. Trimming removed 5 bases from V and 4 bases from J; junction bases left unmatched: 4. CDR3 size: 14 residues. Germline loops: CDR1 MNHNS, CDR2 SASEGT. CDR3 nucleotide sequence: TGTGCCAGCAGTAGGGGGACTAGCTCAGATACGCAGTATTTT. Translation: CASSRGTSSDTQYF.

This clonotype was detected many times. Here the CDR3 reads CASSPDWRASQNIQYF. In DNA form, the CDR3 reads TGTGCCAGCAGCCCCGACTGGAGGGCCAGTCAAAACATTCAGTACTTC. This sequence joins TRBV7-2 and TRBJ2-4; TRBD2 might be the D (6 bases). V was cut by 5 bases and J by 5 bases, with 19 bases left in between. CDR3 length: 16 amino acids. The germline V gene has CDR1 SGHTA and CDR2 FQGNSA.

The chain couples TRBV5-1 to TRBJ2-3; tentative D call: TRBD2 (6 bases). The CDR3 covers 16 residues. Deletions cut 3 bases from V and 5 bases from J, with 19 bases between. Germline V lookup: CDR1 SGHRS, CDR2 YFSETQ. The CDR3 DNA sequence: TGCGCCAGCAGCTCATCCGGGACTCTGGGCGGAGATACGCAGTATTTT. Translation: CASSSSGTLGGDTQYF.

This clonotype showed up just a few times. The germline gene is not matched at one end of the junction; a read error may be the cause. The V and J genes are TRBV27 and TRBJ2-1; 15 nucleotides align to TRBD2. In germline, CDR1 is MNHEY, CDR2 SMNVEV (reference sequence). The CDR3 runs to 14 residues. The CDR3: CASRPGTSGRPLVF. The CDR3 region has the DNA TGTGCCAGCAGACCCGGGACTAGCGGGAGGCCCTTGGTCTTC.

This clonotype appeared a single time. The V and J genes are TRBV6-1 and TRBJ2-7; D gene uncertain. The CDR3 length is 13 residues. Germline V gene lookup returns CDR1 MNHNS and CDR2 SASEGT. Deletions cut 5 bases from V and 0 bases from J, with 8 bases between. CDR3 region: CASSQPLSYEQYV. In DNA, the CDR3 is TGTGCCAGCAGTCAACCCCTCTCCTACGAGCAGTACGTC.

This clonotype has ten or more counts. The CDR3 here is CASSPRGQGEPQHF. The CDR3 bases are TGTGCCAGCAGTCCCAGGGGCCAAGGGGAGCCCCAGCATTTT. This chain uses TRBV27 with TRBJ1-5, with D possibly being TRBD1 (6 bases). Trimming took 5 bases from V and 8 from J, leaving 16 bases between them. Germline V CDR1 and CDR2: MNHEY, SMNVEV (reference sequence). The CDR3 extends over 14 amino acids.

At least ten counts were recorded for this clonotype. The chain employs TRBV7-9 and TRBJ2-1, with 13 bases that match TRBD2. The CDR3 has 19 amino acids. With 5 bases clipped from V and 0 bases from J, the junction kept 10 bases outside the gene matches. Per the germline V gene, CDR1 is SEHNR and CDR2 is FQNEAQ (reference sequence). Here the CDR3 DNA reads TGTGCCAGCAGCCCGCGACTAGCGGGAGGACGAAGCTCCTACAATGAGCAGTTCTTC. This encodes CASSPRLAGGRSSYNEQFF.

The rearrangement uses TRBV11-3 and TRBJ2-7; the D gene is possibly TRBD1 (5 bases). The CDR3 consists of 15 residues. V was pared by 5 bases and J by 4 bases, with 18 bases between. The germline gives CDR1 SGHNT, CDR2 YENEEA. This CDR3 reads CASSPRAGKPYEQYF. As DNA, the CDR3 is TGTGCCAGCAGCCCTCGAGCAGGGAAGCCTTACGAGCAGTACTTC. Full variable domain (outside the CDR3, taken from reference TRBV11-3 and TRBJ2-7): EAGVVQSPRYKIIEKKQPVAFWCNPISGHNTLYWYLQNLGQGPELLIRYENEEAVDDSQLPKDRFSAERLKGVDSTLKIQPAELGDSAVYLCASSPRAGKPYEQYFGPGTRLTVT.

This clonotype was counted ten times or more. CDR3 nucleotides: TGTGCCAGCAGCGTAGACCCCTCTAGCTCCGAGCAGTACGTC. Amino acids: CASSVDPSSSEQYV. V and J are TRBV9 and TRBJ2-7, with D perhaps matching TRBD2 (5 bases). Deletions cut 0 bases from V and 6 bases from J, with 13 bases between. The CDR3 is made up of 14 amino acids. CDR1 is SGDLS, CDR2 YYNGEE, per germline.

This clonotype was counted ten times or more. The chain recombines TRBV9 with TRBJ2-6; possible D gene TRBD1, 5 bases. The germline gives CDR1 SGDLS, CDR2 YYNGEE. The V and J ends lost 0 bases and 0 bases respectively, with 16 bases between them. The CDR3 contains 19 residues. The CDR3 sequence: CASSVAPWQGYSGANVLTF. DNA of the CDR3: TGTGCCAGCAGCGTAGCCCCGTGGCAGGGATACTCTGGGGCCAACGTCCTGACTTTC.

This sequence joins TRBV5-5 and TRBJ2-7; 9 nucleotides agree with TRBD2. Germline lookup yields CDR1 SGHKS and CDR2 YYEKEE (reference sequence). CDR3 size: 15 residues. The junction had 6 bases not matched to a gene; V was cut back by 5 bases and J by 0 bases. In DNA, the CDR3 is TGTGCCAGCAGGCGACTAGCGGCACTCTCCTACGAGCAGTACTTC. As protein: CASRRLAALSYEQYF.

This clonotype was detected ten times or more. The rearrangement joins TRBV12-3 or TRBV12-4 to TRBJ1-2, with 8 nucleotides matching TRBD1. The CDR3 is made up of 17 amino acids. With 7 bases clipped from V and 8 bases from J, the junction kept 21 bases outside the gene matches. DNA of the CDR3: TGTGCCAGCAACCCGGGGAGACAGGGGCATCCTTTTAGAGGCTACACCTTC. Protein sequence: CASNPGRQGHPFRGYTF.

This clonotype was seen at least ten times. The chain is built from TRBV6-2 or TRBV6-3 and TRBJ2-3; no clear D gene. V was cut by 3 bases and J by 6 bases, with 4 bases left in between. Germline V gene sequence: CDR1 MNHEY, CDR2 SVGEGT. This CDR3 contains 11 residues. The chain's CDR3 is CASSYGDTQYF. CDR3 sequence (DNA): TGTGCCAGCAGTTATGGGGATACGCAGTATTTT.

In its sample, this clonotype was seen a few times. The rearrangement uses TRBV18 and TRBJ1-2, with unresolved D. The CDR3 is 15 amino acids. V was trimmed by 0 bases and J by 7 bases, leaving 15 bases between them. Per germline, CDR1 KGHSH and CDR2 LQKENI. The chain's CDR3 is CASSPPSLGDLGYTF. DNA for the CDR3: TGTGCCAGCTCACCACCGAGCCTTGGAGACCTTGGCTACACCTTC.

This clonotype appeared many times. V usage is TRBV27 and J usage is TRBJ1-1; maybe TRBD1 (5 bases). V was pared by 6 bases and J by 1 base, with 9 bases between. Looked up from germline, CDR1 is MNHEY and CDR2 is SMNVEV (reference sequence). The CDR3 runs 13 residues. Written as DNA, the CDR3 is TGTGCCAGCAGCCCGACAGAGAACACTGAAGCTTTCTTT. Protein: CASSPTENTEAFF.

This clonotype was counted many times. The chain is built from TRBV30 and TRBJ2-7; D remains ambiguous. The CDR3 spans 12 residues. In germline, CDR1 is GTSNPN, CDR2 SVGIG (reference sequence). Trimming stripped 4 bases from V and 0 bases from J, with 7 bases between. The CDR3 protein is CAWTESSYEQYF. CDR3 in DNA: TGTGCCTGGACCGAAAGCTCCTACGAGCAGTACTTC.

This chain uses TRBV7-3 with TRBJ2-2; D may be TRBD1 (6 bases). Germline CDR1 reads SGHTA; CDR2 reads FQGTGA. The CDR3 totals 14 residues. The V end lost 6 bases, the J end lost 3 bases, and 11 bases lay between the germline ends. The CDR3 sequence: CASSQGTYTGELFF. In DNA form, the CDR3 reads TGTGCCAGCAGTCAGGGGACCTACACCGGGGAGCTGTTTTTT.

The V gene is TRBV7-9, the J gene TRBJ1-2, with D perhaps TRBD1 (6 bases). The V gene's germline CDR1 is SEHNR and CDR2 FQNEAQ (reference sequence). The V end was cut by 5 bases, the J end by 6 bases, with 13 bases between. This CDR3 has 13 residues. CDR3 residues: CASSQARTDGYTF. The CDR3 DNA follows: TGTGCCAGCAGCCAAGCCCGGACAGATGGCTACACCTTC.

This clonotype showed up many times. This chain links TRBV12-3 or TRBV12-4 with TRBJ2-7; 9 bases are a match to TRBD2. Trimming at V came to 1 base and at J to 3 bases, leaving 4 bases not matched to a gene. This CDR3 contains 15 residues. CDR3 protein: CASSLGEREVYEQYF. Here the CDR3 DNA reads TGTGCCAGCAGTTTAGGGGAGCGGGAGGTCTACGAGCAGTACTTC.

In this sample, this clonotype turned up a few times. The genes are TRBV20-1 and TRBJ2-1; D might be TRBD1 or TRBD2, each matching 5 bases. The CDR3 has 15 residues. CDR1 is DFQATT and CDR2 is SNEGSKA in the germline V gene (reference sequence). The V gene lost 6 bases and the J gene lost 7 bases, with 22 bases spanning the gap. This CDR3 is CSAIPGAGVWNEQFF. As DNA, the CDR3 is TGCAGTGCCATTCCCGGGGCGGGCGTGTGGAATGAGCAGTTCTTC.